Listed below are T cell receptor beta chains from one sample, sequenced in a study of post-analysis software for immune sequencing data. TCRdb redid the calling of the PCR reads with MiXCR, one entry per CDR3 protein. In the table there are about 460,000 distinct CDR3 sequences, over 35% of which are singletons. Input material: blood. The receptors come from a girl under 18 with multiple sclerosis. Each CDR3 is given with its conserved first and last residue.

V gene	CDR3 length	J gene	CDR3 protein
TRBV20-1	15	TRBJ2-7	CSAPGQGASSYEQYF
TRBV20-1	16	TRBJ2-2	CSARGLEGDISGELFF
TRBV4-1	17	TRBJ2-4	CASSQGGGGVAKNIQYF
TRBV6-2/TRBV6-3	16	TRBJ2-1	CASRPPGTGGHNEQFF
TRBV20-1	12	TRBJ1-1	CSACQGDTEAFF
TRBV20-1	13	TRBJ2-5	CSASSSGGETQYF
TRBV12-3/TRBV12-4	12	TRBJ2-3	CASSSVADTQYF
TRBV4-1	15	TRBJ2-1	CASSQGRPQYNGQFF
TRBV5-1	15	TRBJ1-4	CASSLMGPTNEKLFF
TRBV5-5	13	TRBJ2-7	CASSSGPVKEQYF
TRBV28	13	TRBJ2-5	CTSSNGQQETQYF
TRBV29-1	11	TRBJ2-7	CSFRKDYEQYF
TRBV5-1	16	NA	CASSWGDRSFYNEQYF
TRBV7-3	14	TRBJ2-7	CASSSDSSSGEQYF
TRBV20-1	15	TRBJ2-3	CSARDVRGFPDTQYF
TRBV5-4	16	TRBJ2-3	CASSFGTSGSADTQYF
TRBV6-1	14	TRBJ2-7	CASSEERATYEQYF
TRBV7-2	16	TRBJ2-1	CASSLEGRGVSDEQFF
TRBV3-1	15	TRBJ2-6	CASSSTYSGANVLTF
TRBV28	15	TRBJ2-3	CASKGETPSTDTQYF
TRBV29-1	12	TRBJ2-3	CSVVNADGTQYF
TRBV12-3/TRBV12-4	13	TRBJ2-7	CASSWGTGYEQYF
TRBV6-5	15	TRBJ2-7	CASSYRQGTLYEQYF
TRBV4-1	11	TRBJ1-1	CASSQELEAFF
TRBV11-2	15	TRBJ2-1	CASSLAGGTGDEQFF
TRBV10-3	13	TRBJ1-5	CAIRPGPGQPQHF
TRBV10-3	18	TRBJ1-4	CAISESRTGLATNEKLFF
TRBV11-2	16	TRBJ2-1	CASSPAPGLAGSEQFF
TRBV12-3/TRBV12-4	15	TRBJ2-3	CASSRGGTGSDTQYF
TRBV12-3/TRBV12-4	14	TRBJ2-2	CASGTSGSAGELFF
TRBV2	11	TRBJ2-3	CATGSTDTQYF
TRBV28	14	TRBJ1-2	CASNDLGPQYGYTF
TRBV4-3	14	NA	CASSQGGTGSTQYF
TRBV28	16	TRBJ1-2	CASSPGTGVYGYGYTF
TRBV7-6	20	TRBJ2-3	CASSLDTPGSSGSDTYTQYF
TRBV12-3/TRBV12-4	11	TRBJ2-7	CASSFLNEQYF
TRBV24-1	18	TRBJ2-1	CATSDPDMEGASYNEQFF
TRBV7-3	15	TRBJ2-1	CASSLAGATYNEQFF
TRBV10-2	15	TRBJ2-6	CASTERGHGANVLTF
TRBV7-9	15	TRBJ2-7	CASSLDGRNNYEQYF
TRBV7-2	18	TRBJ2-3	CASSTPLAGGPSRDTQYF
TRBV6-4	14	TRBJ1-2	CASSEGTGLYGYTF
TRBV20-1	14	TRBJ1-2	CSARDMAANYGYTF
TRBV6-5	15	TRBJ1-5	CASSYSGRGDQPQHF
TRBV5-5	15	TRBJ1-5	CASSFLGQGLVTQHF
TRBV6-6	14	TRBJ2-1	CASIKGSSHNEQFF
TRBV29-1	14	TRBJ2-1	CSVVDPRGVNEQFF
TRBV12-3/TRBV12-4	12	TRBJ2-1	CASSLIPNEQFF
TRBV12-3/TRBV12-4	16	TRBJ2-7	CASTQGDRSPSYEQYF
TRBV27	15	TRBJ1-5	CASSLKAGLNQPQHF
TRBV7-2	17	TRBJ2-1	CASSLTLLAGGYNEQFF
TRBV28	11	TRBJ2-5	CASSSGWTQYF
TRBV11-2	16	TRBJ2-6	CASSLAGKAGANVLTF
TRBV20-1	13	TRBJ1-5	CSARPRGNQPQHF
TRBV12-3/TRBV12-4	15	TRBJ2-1	CASTPRLAGGVWQFF
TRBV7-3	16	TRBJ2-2	CASSSFASGSTGELFF
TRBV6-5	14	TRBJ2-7	CASRGGGAWDEQYF
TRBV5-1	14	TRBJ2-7	CATAGTSGRGEQYF
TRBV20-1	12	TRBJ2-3	CSASLGGDTQYF
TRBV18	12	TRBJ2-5	CASSGGEETQYF